Listed here are 18 T cell receptor beta chains from one sample, sequenced in a study of OX40 agonist ivuxolimab in advanced cancers. Sequencing was performed with immunoSEQ multiplex PCR; in TCRdb, only in-frame clones are kept and a portion is missing. The sample shows over 90,000 clones, nearly 90% of them seen only once. The sequencing used CD4+ or CD8+ T cells sorted from blood, collected in a trial of the OX40 agonist ivuxolimab. Every receptor here comes from an adult with an advanced solid tumor such as melanoma, head and neck, liver or kidney cancer.

J is TRBJ2-7 and V is TRBV19; 7 bases align to TRBD1. Looked up from germline, CDR1 is LNHDA and CDR2 is SQIVND (reference sequence). Trimming cost V 5 bases and J 6 bases; bases outside gene matches: 10. The CDR3 runs 14 residues. This CDR3 reads CASSGGTGVFEQYF. The CDR3 nucleotides are TGTGCCAGTAGTGGAGGTACAGGGGTCTTCGAGCAGTACTTC.

The rearrangement joins TRBV6-1 to TRBJ2-3; 7 positions match TRBD2. The CDR3 is 16 residues long. Germline values: CDR1 MNHNS, CDR2 SASEGT. V trimming: 3 bases; J trimming: 4 bases; junction bases outside the gene matches: 10. The CDR3, as DNA: TGTGCCAGCAGTGACGGGGGGACTCGAGGGGCAGATACGCAGTATTTT. Protein: CASSDGGTRGADTQYF.

This clone was seen only a few times. The chain's CDR3 is CASSLAGGSGNTIYF. The CDR3 nucleotides are TGTGCCAGCAGCTTAGCGGGGGGCTCTGGAAACACCATATATTTT. V is TRBV7-8 and J is TRBJ1-3; D might be TRBD1 (5 bases). The CDR3 runs to 15 residues. Germline V gene sequence: CDR1 SGHVS, CDR2 FQNEAQ. The V and J ends lost 0 bases and 0 bases respectively, with 6 bases between them.

The rearrangement uses TRBV5-1 and TRBJ1-4; D gene unclear. Looked up from germline, CDR1 is SGHRS and CDR2 is YFSETQ. The V gene lost 1 base and the J gene lost 0 bases, with 7 bases spanning the gap. This CDR3 comprises 15 residues. The DNA of the CDR3 is TGCGCCAGCAGCTTGTCTACCTCAACTAATGAAAAACTGTTTTTT. This gives the protein CASSLSTSTNEKLFF.

The rearrangement links TRBV19 to TRBJ2-3; D uncertain. V gave up 3 bases and J gave up 0 bases, with 4 bases separating them. The CDR3 spans 13 residues. Germline assignment: CDR1 LNHDA and CDR2 SQIVND (reference sequence). In DNA form, the CDR3 reads TGTGCCAGTAGTATTGCTAGCACAGATACGCAGTATTTT. It codes for CASSIASTDTQYF.

V is TRBV5-1 and J is TRBJ2-3, with D hard to call. V was clipped by 2 bases and J by 2 bases, with 6 bases between them. Germline-derived CDR1 and CDR2 are SGHRS and YFSETQ. The CDR3 has 13 residues. The CDR3 DNA is TGCGCCAGCAGCTTAGGCTTCACAGATACGCAGTATTTT. Amino acid sequence: CASSLGFTDTQYF.

The chain links TRBV6-5 to TRBJ2-6, with D hard to call. The CDR3 spans 15 residues. V gave up 0 bases and J gave up 2 bases, with 5 bases separating them. The germline V gene encodes CDR1 MNHEY and CDR2 SVGAGI. The chain's CDR3 is CASSYSGTGANVLTF. CDR3 bases: TGTGCCAGCAGTTACTCAGGGACTGGGGCCAACGTCCTGACTTTC.

This clone was recorded once. This sequence joins TRBV30 and TRBJ2-7, with D maybe TRBD1 (5 bases). V dropped 3 bases and J dropped 3 bases, with 24 bases sitting between them. The CDR3 loop spans 17 amino acids. Germline lookup yields CDR1 GTSNPN and CDR2 SVGIG (reference sequence). The chain's CDR3 is CAWRVPSSRATHYEQYF. The DNA of the CDR3 is TGTGCCTGGAGGGTACCTTCTTCCAGGGCGACACACTACGAGCAGTACTTC. Combining the CDR3 with reference TRBV30 and TRBJ2-7 gives the whole variable domain SQTIHQWPATLVQPVGSPLSLECTVEGTSNPNLYWYRQAAGRGLQLLFYSVGIGQISSEVPQNLSASRPQDRQFILSSKKLLLSDSGFYLCAWRVPSSRATHYEQYFGPGTRLTVT.

The J gene is TRBJ2-3, the V gene TRBV2; D uncertain. Germline V lookup: CDR1 SNHLY, CDR2 FYNNEI. V was clipped by 9 bases and J by 5 bases, with 12 bases between them. The CDR3 extends over 12 amino acids. As DNA, the CDR3 is TGTGCCAGAGGGAAAGGGTTAGATACGCAGTATTTT. Its translation is CARGKGLDTQYF.

The chain is built from TRBV7-8 and TRBJ2-7, with a weak D call TRBD1 (6 bases). The CDR3 totals 13 residues. With 5 bases removed from V and 6 bases from J, the gap between germline ends came to 14 bases. CDR1 and CDR2 from the germline V gene are SGHVS and FQNEAQ. The CDR3 DNA sequence: TGTGCCAGCAGCCCCCTTCAGGGGCGCGAGCAGTACTTC. This sequence encodes CASSPLQGREQYF.

The chain is built from TRBV6-6 and TRBJ1-2; D is uncertain. CDR3 length: 13 residues. Germline CDR1 reads MNHNY; CDR2 reads SVGAGI (reference sequence). Between the trimmed V and J ends, which lost 5 bases and 4 bases, there was a span of 11 bases. In nucleotides, the CDR3 is TGTGCCAGCAGTCCCGGGCTTATCTATGGCTACACCTTC. Amino acids: CASSPGLIYGYTF.

The V and J genes are TRBV5-1 and TRBJ2-5, with TRBD1 as a possible D gene (5 bases). V shed 7 bases and J shed 3 bases, with 13 bases lying between them. The CDR3 extends over 13 amino acids. The V gene's germline CDR1 is SGHRS and CDR2 YFSETQ. The CDR3 DNA reads TGCGCCAGCTCCTCCGCAGGGAAAGAGACCCAGTACTTC. Translated: CASSSAGKETQYF. Using reference TRBV5-1 and TRBJ2-5 for the parts outside the CDR3, the full variable domain is KAGVTQTPRYLIKTRGQQVTLSCSPISGHRSVSWYQQTPGQGLQFLFEYFSETQRNKGNFPGRFSGRQFSNSRSEMNVSTLELGDSALYLCASSSAGKETQYFGPGTRLLVL.

The chain has TRBV11-2 and TRBJ1-1; the D is unclear. CDR3 length equals 12 residues. Trimming shortened V by 3 bases and J by 6 bases, and 8 bases separated the two germline ends. The germline V gene has CDR1 SGHAT and CDR2 FQNNGV. CDR3 amino acids: CASSLGRAEAFF. The DNA of the CDR3 is TGTGCCAGCAGCTTGGGCAGAGCTGAAGCTTTCTTT.

The rearrangement joins TRBV18 to TRBJ1-3; weak D call: TRBD1 (6 bases). Trimming removed 8 bases from V and 2 bases from J, with 10 bases in between. Germline V lookup: CDR1 KGHSH, CDR2 LQKENI. CDR3 length: 13 residues. CDR3 sequence (DNA): TGTGCCAGCACGGCAGGGGCTGGAAACACCATATATTTT. Its translation: CASTAGAGNTIYF. Full variable domain (missing parts from reference TRBV18 and TRBJ1-3): NAGVMQNPRHLVRRRGQEARLRCSPMKGHSHVYWYRQLPEEGLKFMVYLQKENIIDESGMPKERFSAEFPKEGPSILRIQQVVRGDSAAYFCASTAGAGNTIYFGEGSWLTVV.

This rearrangement joins TRBV10-3 to TRBJ2-5, with D possibly matching TRBD1 (6 bases). The ends were cut back, 6 bases at V and 7 bases at J, with 21 bases in the middle. The CDR3 has 15 amino acids. Looked up from germline, CDR1 is ENHRY and CDR2 is SYGVKD. As DNA, the CDR3 is TGTGCCATCAGCGAGGCTGGGGCAAAACAGGGGACCCAGTACTTC. It specifies CAISEAGAKQGTQYF.

With respect to this clone: The sample contains more than one DNA sequence encoding this CDR3. The rearrangement uses TRBV5-4 and TRBJ2-6; D gene ambiguous. CDR1 SGHNT and CDR2 YYREEE come from the germline V gene (reference sequence). The CDR3 consists of 13 residues. V dropped 2 bases and J dropped 2 bases, with 2 bases sitting between them. The CDR3 loop is CASSLPGANVLTF. In DNA, the CDR3 is TGTGCCAGCAGCTTACCTGGGGCCAACGTCCTGACTTTC.

V usage is TRBV7-8 and J usage is TRBJ2-2; D gene uncertain. The germline gives CDR1 SGHVS, CDR2 FQNEAQ. V was clipped by 2 bases and J by 1 base, with 5 bases between them. The length of the CDR3 is 14 residues. The CDR3 region is CASSLILNTGELFF. For the CDR3, the DNA is TGTGCCAGCAGCTTAATCTTGAACACCGGGGAGCTGTTTTTT.

This clone was seen only once. CDR3 sequence reads: CASSLSQGAIRGYTF. CDR3 DNA sequence: TGTGCCAGCAGTTTATCACAGGGGGCGATTCGTGGCTACACCTTC. V and J are TRBV6-1 and TRBJ1-2, with TRBD1 identical over 9 bases. CDR1 and CDR2 from the germline V gene are MNHNS and SASEGT. V trimming: 5 bases; J trimming: 7 bases; junction bases outside the gene matches: 11. The CDR3 runs 15 residues.